The 19 T cell receptor beta chains below come from one sample, sequenced in a study of T-cell memory formation after mild COVID-19. TCRdb redid the calling of the 5' RACE reads with MiXCR, one entry per CDR3 protein. Of about 410,000 distinct CDR3 sequences in the sample, about a quarter were seen once. The sample comprised PBMCs or a T cell subset sorted from them (not recorded which). The receptors were gathered from an adult woman who had mild COVID-19 (a few samples of this study predate the infection). Cell type and time point are not known.

The CDR3 protein is CASSVSPEAPGANVLTF. The CDR3 coding sequence is TGTGCCAGCAGCGTAAGTCCGGAGGCGCCTGGGGCCAACGTCCTGACTTTC. The chain uses TRBV9 and TRBJ2-6; perhaps TRBD2 as D (5 bases). This CDR3 contains 17 residues. The ends were cut back, 1 base at V and 2 bases at J, with 13 bases in the middle. Germline V gene sequence: CDR1 SGDLS, CDR2 YYNGEE.

CDR3 DNA: TGTGCCTGGAGCTACAGCGTTGGTGGCTACACCTTC. This gives the protein CAWSYSVGGYTF. This chain links TRBV30 with TRBJ1-2; D is ambiguous. V was cut by 3 bases and J by 7 bases, with 12 bases left in between. Germline CDR1 GTSNPN, CDR2 SVGIG (reference sequence). The CDR3 runs to 12 residues. Using reference TRBV30 and TRBJ1-2 for the parts outside the CDR3, the full variable domain is SQTIHQWPATLVQPVGSPLSLECTVEGTSNPNLYWYRQAAGRGLQLLFYSVGIGQISSEVPQNLSASRPQDRQFILSSKKLLLSDSGFYLCAWSYSVGGYTFGSGTRLTVV.

V usage is TRBV7-9 and J usage is TRBJ2-1; TRBD2 agrees at 7 bases. V lost 5 bases and J lost 3; bases outside the gene matches: 13. Germline lookup yields CDR1 SEHNR and CDR2 FQNEAQ (reference sequence). There are 17 residues in the CDR3. The CDR3 DNA is TGTGCCAGCAGCCCCCGGGGAGGGCGTATAAGCTACAATGAGCAGTTCTTC. This gives the protein CASSPRGGRISYNEQFF.

This clonotype has just a few counts. V is TRBV10-3 and J is TRBJ1-5; D gene unclear. In germline, CDR1 is ENHRY, CDR2 SYGVKD. The CDR3 has 12 amino acids. V shed 7 bases and J shed 5 bases, with 9 bases lying between them. The CDR3 region is CAITSGDQPQHF. DNA of the CDR3: TGTGCCATCACTTCGGGAGATCAGCCCCAGCATTTT.

The sample holds one count of this clonotype. The V and J genes are TRBV29-1 and TRBJ2-5; 7 nucleotides match TRBD1. This CDR3 is 13 amino acids long. J was trimmed by 5 bases and V by 8 bases; bases with no gene match: 11. Germline loops: CDR1 SQVTM, CDR2 ANQGSEA. The CDR3 here is CSTNRGPGETQYF. CDR3 sequence (DNA): TGCAGCACAAACAGGGGTCCGGGGGAGACCCAGTACTTC.

This chain links TRBV6-2 or TRBV6-3 with TRBJ2-7, with TRBD2 matching over 11 bases. Germline CDR1 reads MNHEY; CDR2 reads SVGEGT. J gave up 3 bases and V 2 bases, and 3 bases lay outside the gene matches. This CDR3 spans 15 amino acids. The chain's CDR3 is CASSYELAGVYEQYF. The CDR3 coding sequence is TGTGCCAGCAGTTACGAACTAGCGGGAGTCTACGAGCAGTACTTC.

The table lists this clonotype with a few counts. The chain has TRBV5-1 and TRBJ2-3; D might be TRBD2 (6 bases). The germline V and J ends were trimmed by 4 bases and 0 bases, with 18 bases remaining between them. CDR1 and CDR2 (germline): SGHRS, YFSETQ. The CDR3 has 17 amino acids. The CDR3, as DNA: TGCGCCAGCAGCAGGGAGGTGGGCAGTGCAAGCACAGATACGCAGTATTTT. It yields the protein CASSREVGSASTDTQYF.

This clonotype has a handful of counts. The chain combines TRBV2 with TRBJ1-1, with TRBD1 as a possible D gene (6 bases). V was trimmed by 4 bases and J by 0 bases, leaving 9 bases between them. The CDR3 consists of 14 residues. Per germline, CDR1 SNHLY and CDR2 FYNNEI. The CDR3, as DNA: TGTGCCAGCAGTGGCGGGACAATGAACACTGAAGCTTTCTTT. Its protein product is CASSGGTMNTEAFF.

This clonotype turned up a few times. The chain uses TRBV25-1 and TRBJ2-5; 8 nucleotides align to TRBD2. V was clipped by 4 bases and J by 5 bases; unmatched bases: 6. Per germline, CDR1 MGHDK and CDR2 SYGVNS. The CDR3 loop spans 14 amino acids. In DNA form, the CDR3 reads TGTGCCAGCAGTGGGCATTTAGCGGGGGAGACCCAGTACTTC. Encoded protein: CASSGHLAGETQYF.

The genes are TRBV5-1 and TRBJ1-6; D may be TRBD1 (6 bases). The CDR3 covers 13 residues. CDR1 is SGHRS, CDR2 YFSETQ, per germline. V lost 9 bases and J lost 9, with 16 bases in between. For the CDR3, the DNA is TGCGCCACCAAACCACTGGACAGTTCACCCCTCCACTTT. Amino acid sequence: CATKPLDSSPLHF. Together with reference TRBV5-1 and TRBJ1-6, the CDR3 gives the full variable domain: KAGVTQTPRYLIKTRGQQVTLSCSPISGHRSVSWYQQTPGQGLQFLFEYFSETQRNKGNFPGRFSGRQFSNSRSEMNVSTLELGDSALYLCATKPLDSSPLHFGNGTRLTVT.

This clonotype appeared a few times. This chain uses TRBV10-3 with TRBJ2-7, with 7 bases matching TRBD1. Germline CDR1 and CDR2: ENHRY and SYGVKD. The CDR3 contains 14 residues. V lost 6 bases, J lost 0 bases, and 5 bases stayed unmatched. Written as DNA, the CDR3 is TGTGCCATCAGCGACAGGGCGGGCTCCTACGAGCAGTACTTC. It codes for CAISDRAGSYEQYF.

The rearrangement joins TRBV11-3 to TRBJ2-1; either TRBD1 or TRBD2 may fit D (5 bases each). The CDR3 runs 16 residues. Trimming left V 0 bases short and J 5 bases short, with 14 bases between. CDR1 and CDR2 (germline): SGHNT, YENEEA. Here the CDR3 reads CASSLDPGRTDNEQFF. CDR3 DNA sequence: TGTGCCAGCAGCTTAGATCCGGGACGGACCGACAATGAGCAGTTCTTC.

The rearrangement links TRBV5-1 to TRBJ2-1, with D possibly TRBD2 on 5 matching bases. Trimming shortened V by 5 bases and J by 8 bases, and 14 bases separated the two germline ends. CDR3 size: 13 residues. The germline V gene has CDR1 SGHRS and CDR2 YFSETQ. The CDR3 DNA follows: TGCGCCAGCAGGGGCGGGTGGATCCATGAGCAGTTCTTC. Its translation is CASRGGWIHEQFF.

This rearrangement joins TRBV29-1 to TRBJ2-5; 10 nucleotides agree with TRBD2. Germline V gene data show CDR1 as SQVTM and CDR2 as ANQGSEA. This CDR3 has 14 amino acids. V was pared by 5 bases and J by 4 bases, with 7 bases of the junction left unmatched. The CDR3 here is CSVYQREGGETQYF. CDR3 nucleotides: TGCAGCGTTTACCAGCGGGAGGGGGGAGAGACCCAGTACTTC.

The rearrangement joins TRBV9 to TRBJ2-1; no reliable D call. In germline, CDR1 is SGDLS, CDR2 YYNGEE. V gave up 2 bases and J gave up 3 bases, with 15 bases separating them. The CDR3 runs 16 residues. CDR3 region: CASSVDPSVNYNEQFF. For the CDR3, the DNA is TGTGCCAGCAGCGTTGACCCCAGCGTTAACTACAATGAGCAGTTCTTC.

The chain uses TRBV6-5 and TRBJ1-2, with 11 bases lining up with TRBD1. Germline trimming cut 10 bases from V and 6 bases from J; bases unmatched to any gene: 7. The CDR3 is 13 residues long. CDR1 and CDR2 from the germline V gene are MNHEY and SVGAGI. The CDR3 spells CANCGTGGDGYTF. The DNA for the CDR3 is TGTGCCAACTGCGGGACAGGGGGGGATGGCTACACCTTC.

The chain has TRBV4-1 and TRBJ1-1; D is undetermined. CDR3 size: 14 residues. V lost 0 bases and J 6 bases, leaving 11 bases between the germline ends. CDR1 MGHRA and CDR2 YSYEKL come from the germline V gene. CDR3 amino acids: CASSQEPLHAEAFF. The CDR3 DNA follows: TGCGCCAGCAGCCAAGAACCATTACATGCTGAAGCTTTCTTT.

Only a few counts were recorded for this clonotype. V usage is TRBV5-4 and J usage is TRBJ1-1; weak D call: TRBD1 (5 bases). There are 14 residues in the CDR3. Germline CDR1 reads SGHNT; CDR2 reads YYREEE (reference sequence). The V gene lost 3 bases and the J gene lost 2 bases, with 11 bases spanning the gap. This chain's CDR3 is CASSYWGSNTEAFF. Here the CDR3 DNA reads TGTGCCAGCAGCTATTGGGGGTCCAACACTGAAGCTTTCTTT.

This clonotype was counted between two and nine times. V is TRBV6-2 or TRBV6-3 and J is TRBJ1-1; 7 bases match TRBD1. CDR1 is MNHEY, CDR2 SVGEGT, per germline. The V segment lost 5 bases and the J segment 10 bases; nucleotides outside the gene matches: 10. The CDR3 sequence is 13 residues long. The DNA of the CDR3 is TGTGCCAGCAGTAGGACAGGCGGGGTTTCAGCTTTCTTT. It yields the protein CASSRTGGVSAFF.